This T cell receptor beta chain was sequenced for a study of T-cell memory formation after mild COVID-19. This clonotype was found many times. Its target is not known. The study's findings and limits: The CD4+ clones that contracted clustered mainly within CM and EM, and the CD8+ clones concentrated in EMRA. Pre-infection memory showed some responding clones, and this suggested that cross-reactive memory joined.

The CDR3 sequence is 16 residues long. V shed 2 bases and J 3 bases; nucleotides not matched to a gene: 6. CDR1 and CDR2 (germline): SGHRS, YFSETQ. Libraries for TCRalpha and TCRbeta carried sample barcodes and unique molecular identifiers via 5'RACE. TCRdb re-derived calls from the 5' RACE reads in MiXCR, one entry per CDR3 protein. The sample has about 280,000 distinct CDR3 sequences, around 8% seen once. The sequenced sample was PBMCs or a T cell subset sorted from them (not recorded which). The sequence derives from a man between 18 and 29 years old who had mild COVID-19 (a few samples of this study predate the infection). Cell type and time point are not known. V gene TRBV5-1 combines with J gene TRBJ1-4; TRBD1 aligns across 8 bases. The CDR3 protein is CASSFQGAQANEKLFF. CDR3 coding DNA: TGCGCCAGCAGCTTCCAGGGGGCGCAGGCTAATGAAAAACTGTTTTTT.